This T cell receptor beta chain was identified in a study of cytomegalovirus exposure and HLA in healthy donors. Study findings and constraints: The authors judged a highly shared variant cluster likely a sequencing artifact. The classifier, whose performance was assessed in both the original and validation cohorts, reportedly diagnosed cytomegalovirus status with high specificity and sensitivity. Sequencing depth roughly uniform across donors was assumed in presence/absence analyses.

It was with 60 Vbeta and 13 Jbeta primers that the PCR ran. Profiling relied on immunoSEQ multiplex PCR, and the TCRdb table lists in-frame clones only, not all of them. The data contain 250,000 or so clones, 70% to 90% of them singletons. Healthy people donating bone marrow made up the donors. Notes on this clone: As yet, its antigen is unknown.

Trimming at V came to 2 bases and at J to 8 bases, leaving 16 bases not matched to a gene. This CDR3 contains 18 residues. CDR1 and CDR2 from the germline V gene are SGHDN and FVKESK. The chain is built from TRBV14 and TRBJ2-1, with 9 bases lining up with TRBD2. The sequencing input was PBMCs. This receptor was identified in a human donor in good health. The CDR3 sequence: CASSQQRSSSGSSYEQFF. CDR3 coding DNA: TGTGCCAGCAGCCAACAGCGTTCTAGTAGCGGGAGTTCTTATGAGCAGTTCTTC.